Below, one TCR beta chain is given with its context. Its antigen is currently unknown. TCRdb reprocessed the 5' RACE reads with MiXCR, giving one entry per CDR3 protein. The data hold fewer than 450,000 distinct CDR3 sequences, with about 21% observed a single time. Trimming stripped 6 bases from V and 0 bases from J, with 11 bases between. Germline V gene sequence: CDR1 SQVTM, CDR2 ANQGSEA. This CDR3 spans 14 amino acids. The source of the sample is a study of T-cell memory formation after mild COVID-19. Findings of the study overall: Confirmation of SARS-CoV-2 specificity was lacking for second-wave clones peaking day 37. Clones that contracted clustered mainly in CM and EM if CD4+ and in EMRA if CD8+. Contracting clones from day 15 to 85 had balanced CD4/CD8; later expanders favoured CD4+.

The source of this sequence is an adult woman who had mild COVID-19 (a few samples of this study predate the infection). Cell type and time point are not known. The chain has TRBV29-1 and TRBJ2-2; perhaps D is TRBD1 or TRBD2 (5 bases each). Material for sequencing was PBMCs or a T cell subset sorted from them (not recorded which). The CDR3 is CSVQGRTNTGELFF. The CDR3 nucleotides read TGCAGCGTGCAGGGACGGACGAACACCGGGGAGCTGTTTTTT.